The 25 T cell receptor beta chains below all came from one sample that was sequenced in a study of T cell responses to AZD1222 COVID-19 vaccine. Sequencing used immunoSEQ multiplex PCR; TCRdb keeps in-frame clones, though not all of them. The sample includes about 92,000 clones, 80% to 90% of them seen just once. The sample was peripheral blood, taken on day 0 of MenACWY control vaccination. The source is an adult in good health.

The chain links TRBV20-1 to TRBJ2-5, with D perhaps TRBD2 (5 bases). V lost 3 bases and J 5 bases, leaving 10 bases between the germline ends. The CDR3 length is 12 residues. CDR1 DFQATT and CDR2 SNEGSKA come from the germline V gene (reference sequence). The DNA for the CDR3 is TGCAGTGCTAGTGGAGGTCGGGAGACCCAGTACTTC. Its translation: CSASGGRETQYF.

This clone was detected only once. This chain connects TRBV24-1 to TRBJ2-3, with D maybe TRBD1 (6 bases). Trimming took off 3 bases at V and 1 base at J, with 13 bases between the two ends. Germline lookup yields CDR1 KGHDR and CDR2 SFDVKD. The CDR3 loop spans 16 amino acids. This CDR3 reads CATSDPNRVGTDTQYF. The CDR3 nucleotides read TGTGCCACCAGTGATCCTAACAGGGTAGGCACAGATACGCAGTATTTT.

The chain employs TRBV19 and TRBJ1-5; 8 nucleotides align to TRBD1. The V gene end was trimmed by 5 bases and the J gene end by 5 bases; junction bases not matched to a gene: 2. CDR3 length equals 13 residues. CDR1 is LNHDA and CDR2 is SQIVND in the germline V gene (reference sequence). For the CDR3, the DNA is TGTGCCAGTAGTCCGGACAGGGATCAGCCCCAGCATTTT. It encodes CASSPDRDQPQHF.

The rearrangement links TRBV6-1 to TRBJ1-6, with a possible D match to TRBD1 (6 bases). CDR1 MNHNS and CDR2 SASEGT come from the germline V gene. The CDR3 sequence is 15 residues long. Trimming removed 3 bases at V and 4 bases at J, with 10 bases between. The CDR3 is CASSEFGQYNSPLHF. The CDR3 coding sequence is TGTGCCAGCAGTGAGTTTGGACAGTATAATTCACCCCTCCACTTT.

The CDR3 is CASSRTNWGTGAVETQYF. CDR3 coding DNA: TGTGCCAGCAGTCGTACTAACTGGGGGACAGGGGCTGTGGAGACCCAGTACTTC. The J gene is TRBJ2-5, the V gene TRBV27, with 10 bases aligning to TRBD1. The CDR3 is 18 residues long. The ends lost 5 bases at V and 5 bases at J; junction bases unmatched: 17. Germline CDR1 is MNHEY and CDR2 is SMNVEV (reference sequence).

This chain links TRBV5-8 with TRBJ1-1, with 12 positions matching TRBD1. The CDR3 loop spans 15 amino acids. V was pared by 2 bases and J by 10 bases, with 9 bases of the junction left unmatched. The V gene's germline CDR1 is SGHTS and CDR2 YDEGEE. The DNA of the CDR3 is TGTGCCAGCAGCTTTGGGGACAGGGGGCATCGGGTAGCTTTCTTT. Translation: CASSFGDRGHRVAFF.

CDR3 amino acids: CASSLSRGTGMGNTEAFF. CDR3 nucleotide sequence: TGCGCCAGCAGCCTCTCCAGGGGGACAGGGATGGGGAACACTGAAGCTTTCTTT. The J gene is TRBJ1-1, the V gene TRBV5-1; 9 bases line up with TRBD1. CDR3 size: 18 residues. The J segment lost 1 base and the V segment lost 4 bases, leaving 14 bases of the junction unmatched. Germline CDR1 reads SGHRS; CDR2 reads YFSETQ. Full variable domain (remainder filled in from reference TRBV5-1 and TRBJ1-1): KAGVTQTPRYLIKTRGQQVTLSCSPISGHRSVSWYQQTPGQGLQFLFEYFSETQRNKGNFPGRFSGRQFSNSRSEMNVSTLELGDSALYLCASSLSRGTGMGNTEAFFGQGTRLTVV.

The CDR3 here is CASRSREIRNEKLFF. The CDR3 region has the DNA TGTGCCAGTAGGAGCCGGGAGATAAGGAATGAAAAACTGTTTTTT. This chain uses TRBV19 with TRBJ1-4; D is unresolved. CDR3 length equals 15 residues. V lost 6 bases and J lost 5, with 16 bases in between. Germline V CDR1 and CDR2: LNHDA, SQIVND (reference sequence).

The chain links TRBV28 to TRBJ1-4, with 9 bases that match TRBD1. With 4 bases clipped from V and 7 bases from J, the junction kept 10 bases outside the gene matches. CDR3 length: 16 amino acids. Germline CDR1 reads MDHEN; CDR2 reads SYDVKM. CDR3 nucleotide sequence: TGTGCCAGCAGTTATGGGGGCGGGACAGGGAGTGAAAAACTGTTTTTT. Translation: CASSYGGGTGSEKLFF.

The rearrangement links TRBV4-1 to TRBJ1-1; 8 bases fit TRBD1. There are 16 residues in the CDR3. Germline-derived CDR1 and CDR2 are MGHRA and YSYEKL. The V segment lost 0 bases and the J segment 10 bases; nucleotides outside the gene matches: 13. The CDR3 nucleotides are TGCGCCAGCAGCCAAGATCAAGGACAGGGACCAATGCGAGCTTTCTTT. This sequence encodes CASSQDQGQGPMRAFF.

The chain is built from TRBV6-5 and TRBJ1-1, with D hard to call. CDR1 is MNHEY, CDR2 SVGAGI, per germline. CDR3 length: 11 residues. Trimming took off 8 bases at V and 1 base at J, with 5 bases between the two ends. This CDR3 reads CASEKNTEAFF. The CDR3 coding sequence is TGTGCCAGCGAGAAGAACACTGAAGCTTTCTTT.

V is TRBV30 and J is TRBJ1-6, with a tentative D call TRBD1 (5 bases). Germline V gene data show CDR1 as GTSNPN and CDR2 as SVGIG (reference sequence). Trimming removed 4 bases at V and 14 bases at J, with 18 bases between. The CDR3 is made up of 13 amino acids. CDR3 DNA: TGTGCCTGGAAAGACAGAAACAGAGAGACCCTCCACTTT. This sequence encodes CAWKDRNRETLHF.

The V call is TRBV28, the J call TRBJ1-1, with unresolved D. The CDR3 loop spans 11 amino acids. The V end was cut by 6 bases, the J end by 10 bases, with 12 bases between. The germline V gene encodes CDR1 MDHEN and CDR2 SYDVKM. Written as DNA, the CDR3 is TGTGCCAGCAGCCAAACTTATATAGCTTTCTTT. Amino acids: CASSQTYIAFF. Using reference TRBV28 and TRBJ1-1 for the parts outside the CDR3, the full variable domain is DVKVTQSSRYLVKRTGEKVFLECVQDMDHENMFWYRQDPGLGLRLIYFSYDVKMKEKGDIPEGYSVSREKKERFSLILESASTNQTSMYLCASSQTYIAFFGQGTRLTVV.

The rearrangement uses TRBV19 and TRBJ1-2; D is unresolved. CDR3 size: 14 residues. Germline V gene sequence: CDR1 LNHDA, CDR2 SQIVND (reference sequence). Between the trimmed V and J ends, which lost 5 bases and 8 bases, there was a span of 18 bases. The CDR3 DNA reads as TGTGCCAGTAGTCCCGAGGACTGGGCGGAAGGCTACACCTTC. This gives the protein CASSPEDWAEGYTF.

The rearrangement joins TRBV5-1 to TRBJ1-6; possible D gene TRBD1, 5 bases. Germline CDR1 is SGHRS and CDR2 is YFSETQ. The V end lost 3 bases, the J end lost 1 base, and 8 bases lay between the germline ends. The CDR3 runs to 15 residues. The chain's CDR3 is CASSSRESYNSPLHF. The CDR3 region has the DNA TGCGCCAGCAGCTCCAGGGAGTCCTATAATTCACCCCTCCACTTT.

The chain joins TRBV15 to TRBJ2-2; perhaps TRBD2 as D (6 bases). Trimming stripped 1 base from V and 4 bases from J, with 10 bases between. The germline CDR1 and CDR2 sequences are LNHNV and YYDKDF (reference sequence). CDR3 length: 15 residues. CDR3 nucleotides: TGTGCCACCAGCAGAGGCGGGGCGGGCACCGGGGAGCTGTTTTTT. Its translation: CATSRGGAGTGELFF.

J is TRBJ1-4 and V is TRBV7-2; D not resolved. This CDR3 is 15 amino acids long. Trimming removed 5 bases at V and 3 bases at J, with 13 bases between. In germline, CDR1 is SGHTA, CDR2 FQGNSA. The CDR3 region has the DNA TGTGCCAGCAGCGATACAGCGGTTTCTAATGAAAAACTGTTTTTT. It specifies CASSDTAVSNEKLFF.

The chain recombines TRBV4-1 with TRBJ1-5, with 7 positions matching TRBD1. The length of the CDR3 is 16 residues. Germline V gene lookup returns CDR1 MGHRA and CDR2 YSYEKL. Losses at the gene ends were 0 bases for V and 3 bases for J; bases not matched to a gene: 5. CDR3 sequence reads: CASSQEGQGDNQPQHF. The DNA of the CDR3 is TGCGCCAGCAGCCAAGAGGGGCAGGGGGACAATCAGCCCCAGCATTTT.

The J gene is TRBJ2-7, the V gene TRBV10-3, with TRBD2 as a possible D gene (6 bases). The V and J ends lost 9 bases and 2 bases respectively, with 11 bases between them. Germline assignment: CDR1 ENHRY and CDR2 SYGVKD. This CDR3 contains 12 residues. The CDR3 nucleotides read TGTGCCATGGGGGGTTCTCCCTACGAGCAGTACTTC. Encoded protein: CAMGGSPYEQYF.

The genes are TRBV2 and TRBJ1-6; TRBD1 matches 8 bases. Germline assignment: CDR1 SNHLY and CDR2 FYNNEI. The V and J ends lost 4 bases and 5 bases, in that order; junction bases with no gene match: 4. The CDR3 spans 15 residues. DNA for the CDR3: TGTGCCAGCAGTGTCCAACAGGGGGATAATTCACCCCTCCACTTT. Residues: CASSVQQGDNSPLHF.

This rearrangement joins TRBV5-8 to TRBJ1-6, with D tentatively TRBD1 (5 bases). V was cut by 4 bases and J by 5 bases, with 22 bases left in between. The germline V gene has CDR1 SGHTS and CDR2 YDEGEE. CDR3 size: 18 residues. Here the CDR3 DNA reads TGTGCCAGCAGCCCGTCGGGACGGGAAGAAATTGATAATTCACCCCTCCACTTT. Protein sequence: CASSPSGREEIDNSPLHF.

This chain connects TRBV6-2 or TRBV6-3 to TRBJ1-5, with a tentative D call TRBD1 (5 bases). CDR3 size: 18 residues. V lost 0 bases to trimming and J lost 0 bases, with 15 bases between them. CDR1 and CDR2 (germline): MNHEY, SVGEGT. The CDR3 here is CASSYSDRHHYSNQPQHF. CDR3 nucleotides: TGTGCCAGCAGTTACTCCGACAGACACCATTATAGCAATCAGCCCCAGCATTTT.

The chain combines TRBV19 with TRBJ1-5, with 10 bases identical to TRBD1. The CDR3 runs 13 residues. V lost 5 bases to trimming and J lost 6 bases; unmatched junction nucleotides: 1. In germline, CDR1 is LNHDA, CDR2 SQIVND (reference sequence). The CDR3 protein is CASSGTGVQPQHF. In DNA form, the CDR3 reads TGTGCCAGTAGTGGGACAGGGGTTCAGCCCCAGCATTTT.

The gene calls are TRBV4-3 and TRBJ1-4, with D possibly TRBD1 on 5 matching bases. The CDR3 length is 16 residues. CDR1 is LGHNA and CDR2 is YSLEER in the germline V gene. The V and J ends lost 1 base and 4 bases respectively, with 13 bases between them. In nucleotides, the CDR3 is TGCGCCAGCAGCCAAGCAGACAGTCCCTATAATGAAAAACTGTTTTTT. It yields the protein CASSQADSPYNEKLFF.

This chain uses TRBV5-1 with TRBJ1-5, with D hard to call. V lost 0 bases, J lost 7 bases, and 14 bases lay in between. The CDR3 extends over 15 amino acids. Germline V lookup: CDR1 SGHRS, CDR2 YFSETQ. The CDR3 coding sequence is TGCGCCAGCAGCTTGGGTTCGGGGTTCGGCCAGCCCCAGCATTTT. This codes for CASSLGSGFGQPQHF.